The source of this T cell receptor (beta chain) is a study of shared clonotypes between healthy human individuals. In its sample, this clone was seen a few times. The CDR3 spans 13 residues. V dropped 8 bases and J dropped 2 bases, with 12 bases sitting between them. CDR1 SNHLY and CDR2 FYNNEI come from the germline V gene. Clones were sequenced by immunoSEQ multiplex PCR, and TCRdb holds only the in-frame ones, with some missing. The sample lists 1 million to 1.3 million clones; approximately 80% were seen once. This receptor was identified in a man younger than 30 in good health. Some clones in this sample may be carry-over from other donors' samples. Input material: memory CD4+ T cells from PBMCs. The subset here: CD45RA-negative fraction. The chain combines TRBV2 with TRBJ1-2, with a weak D call TRBD1 (5 bases). CDR3 residues: CASGQGLNYGYTF. The CDR3, as DNA: TGTGCCAGCGGCCAGGGACTAAACTATGGCTACACCTTC.